This TCR beta chain comes out of a study of T cell responses to AZD1222 COVID-19 vaccine. Generated by immunoSEQ multiplex PCR, the TCRdb table keeps only in-frame clones and is missing some. The table records some 130,000 clones, 75% to 95% of them present only once. In germline, CDR1 is SGHDT, CDR2 YYEEEE. The CDR3 is made up of 14 amino acids. The V end lost 0 bases, the J end lost 7 bases, and 13 bases lay between the germline ends. A note on this clone: What it binds is unknown.

Findings of the study overall: Repertoire sampling was restricted to post-peak T cell response timepoints.

The rearrangement links TRBV5-6 to TRBJ1-2; no firm D call. The specimen was peripheral blood, collected on day 0 of AZD1222 vaccination. The clonotype originates from an adult in good health. CDR3 amino acids: CASSLVTEDGGYTF. CDR3 coding DNA: TGTGCCAGCAGCTTGGTAACCGAGGACGGTGGCTACACCTTC.